This T cell receptor beta chain was sequenced for a study of neurological immune-mediated disorders. The cDNA was generated through 5'RACE incorporating 10-nucleotide random UMIs. Via MiXCR, TCRdb re-called the 5' RACE reads, giving one row per CDR3 protein. The repertoire consists of tens of thousands of distinct CDR3 sequences, with roughly 6.2% occurring once and the leading ten covering around 41%. This clonotype was counted ten times or more. Antigen unknown. This CDR3 contains 12 residues. V gave up 7 bases and J gave up 4 bases, with 12 bases separating them. Germline lookup yields CDR1 SQVTM and CDR2 ANQGSEA. Study-level points and caveats: Multiple sclerosis was found to have the least TCR clonal expansion, below healthy controls, and HTLV-1-associated myelopathy the most. Private repertoires in all groups were suggested by the absence of shared CDR3 amino acid sequences among expanded clones across subjects.

The sorted libraries drew on roughly 930,000 T cells that were CD4+ or CD8+. The clonotype was recovered from a man aged 18 to 29 in good health. The sequenced sample was CD8+ T cells from blood. The chain employs TRBV29-1 and TRBJ2-3; D not certain. For the CDR3, the DNA is TGCAGCGCAGGCGGTCGATCAGATACGCAGTATTTT. Translated: CSAGGRSDTQYF.